This TCR beta chain was sequenced for a study of cytomegalovirus exposure and HLA in healthy donors. Across the study: Among several hundred genotyped donors, around 81% fell in the Caucasian-associated ancestry cluster. The study's findings and limits: Clonal expansion, a later analysis showed, was greater in HLA-associated TCR beta chains than in equally common others. DRB1 showed the most TCR associations and HLA-C the fewest in a later analysis, as rates varied by HLA locus. Presence/absence comparisons presumed near-even sequencing depth among donors.

It was with 60 Vbeta and 13 Jbeta primers that the PCR ran. Sequenced by immunoSEQ multiplex PCR; TCRdb stores in-frame clones only, minus some. This table has more than 100,000 clones, over 60% appearing once. For this clone: Its specificity is unknown.

V lost 0 bases to trimming and J lost 6 bases; unmatched junction nucleotides: 3. This CDR3 has 15 amino acids. Germline V CDR1 and CDR2: MGHRA, YSYEKL. This receptor was taken from a man between 18 and 35 years old in good health and CMV-seronegative. This chain links TRBV4-1 with TRBJ2-1, with TRBD2 identical over 9 bases. Sequencing input: PBMCs. The CDR3 coding sequence is TGCGCCAGCAGCCAAGAGCGGGGGGGTCTCAATGAGCAGTTCTTC. Encoded protein: CASSQERGGLNEQFF.